This T cell receptor beta chain was sequenced for a study of CD8 T cells in Susac syndrome. Germline CDR1 reads SQVTM; CDR2 reads ANQGSEA. The CDR3 totals 14 residues. The V end was cut by 6 bases, the J end by 6 bases, with 18 bases between. When the RNA was reverse transcribed, random hexamers were used with an input of roughly 0.45 to 1 ug. Amplification of TCR beta CDR3 was carried out by immunoSEQ multiplex PCR, which covered 54 Vbeta and 13 Jbeta segments. TCRdb passed the immunoSEQ multiplex PCR reads through MiXCR, listing each CDR3 protein once. The table shows 90,000 to 110,000 distinct CDR3 sequences, with roughly 95% occurring only once. CD8+ and CD4+ T cells from blood underwent TCR beta sequencing, which was carried out in a high-throughput format.

The rearrangement uses TRBV29-1 and TRBJ2-4; possible D gene TRBD2, 6 bases. The sequence was collected from a human donor in good health. The sequencing sample was made of CD4+ T cells from PBMCs. The CDR3 DNA is TGCAGCGTAACTATAGGGTCCGGGGGAAACATTCAGTACTTC. This sequence encodes CSVTIGSGGNIQYF.